Each of the 28 T cell receptor beta chains below was sequenced from the same sample in a study of blood T cells in healthy people across ages. It was with a sample-barcoded 5' primer and a J-beta primer mix that a second PCR of about 6 to 12 cycles was run. MiXCR, run by TCRdb on the 5' RACE reads, gives a single entry per CDR3 protein. Of some 1.8 million distinct CDR3 sequences listed, about 39% are singletons. Sequenced: blood. All receptors derive from a human donor in good health.

This sequence joins TRBV27 and TRBJ2-3; D not certain. Trimming took 3 bases from V and 0 from J, leaving 10 bases between them. Germline lookup yields CDR1 MNHEY and CDR2 SMNVEV (reference sequence). There are 15 residues in the CDR3. The CDR3 loop is CASSLQQVSTDTQYF. The CDR3 nucleotides read TGTGCCAGCAGTTTGCAGCAGGTTAGCACAGATACGCAGTATTTT.

The genes are TRBV29-1 and TRBJ1-1, with D uncertain. Germline V gene sequence: CDR1 SQVTM, CDR2 ANQGSEA. This CDR3 has 11 residues. Trimming left V 4 bases short and J 8 bases short, with 11 bases between. The CDR3 sequence: CSVVPLDEAFF. The CDR3 DNA reads as TGCAGCGTTGTGCCACTAGACGAAGCTTTCTTT.

This clonotype has ten or more counts. This chain links TRBV7-9 with TRBJ1-1; maybe TRBD1 (6 bases). The CDR3 length is 17 residues. Germline CDR1 SEHNR, CDR2 FQNEAQ (reference sequence). V lost 1 base and J lost 1, with 16 bases in between. The CDR3 sequence is CASSLVRGMMPNTEAFF. The DNA of the CDR3 is TGTGCCAGCAGCTTAGTAAGGGGGATGATGCCGAACACTGAAGCTTTCTTT.

The rearrangement joins TRBV7-3 to TRBJ2-7; 7 nucleotides align to TRBD1. There are 15 residues in the CDR3. Unmatched junction bases numbered 7, after V lost 2 bases and J lost 3 bases. CDR1 is SGHTA and CDR2 is FQGTGA in the germline V gene. CDR3 coding DNA: TGTGCCAGCAGCTTAGAAGGGGGCTCCGGCTACGAGCAGTACTTC. Protein product: CASSLEGGSGYEQYF.

This clonotype was picked up many times. V and J are TRBV7-2 and TRBJ1-5; D gene unclear. V shed 6 bases and J shed 7 bases, with 10 bases lying between them. The CDR3 covers 12 residues. Germline CDR1 and CDR2: SGHTA and FQGNSA. The CDR3 sequence is CASSFPGQPQHF. DNA of the CDR3: TGTGCCAGCAGTTTTCCTGGGCAGCCCCAGCATTTT.

CDR3 loop: CATSGGAYGYTF. Written as DNA, the CDR3 is TGTGCCACCAGTGGTGGGGCCTATGGCTACACCTTC. The rearrangement links TRBV24-1 to TRBJ1-2; TRBD1 is a possible D gene (5 bases). The V end lost 5 bases, the J end lost 4 bases, and 7 bases lay between the germline ends. Germline loops: CDR1 KGHDR, CDR2 SFDVKD. The CDR3 is 12 residues long.

The genes are TRBV20-1 and TRBJ2-4; 7 bases align to TRBD1. The CDR3 is made up of 15 amino acids. CDR1 and CDR2 from the germline V gene are DFQATT and SNEGSKA (reference sequence). The V segment lost 0 bases and the J segment 5 bases; nucleotides outside the gene matches: 7. CDR3: CSARDPGQTENIQYF. DNA for the CDR3: TGCAGTGCTAGAGATCCGGGACAGACGGAAAACATTCAGTACTTC.

J is TRBJ2-3 and V is TRBV15, with D possibly called TRBD1 or TRBD2 (5 bases each). The V gene lost 5 bases and the J gene lost 3 bases, with 18 bases spanning the gap. CDR1 LNHNV and CDR2 YYDKDF come from the germline V gene (reference sequence). The CDR3 runs 16 residues. CDR3 sequence (DNA): TGTGCCACCAGCTCTCGACTGCATGGGGGTACAGATACGCAGTATTTT. Protein: CATSSRLHGGTDTQYF. Full variable domain (remainder filled in from reference TRBV15 and TRBJ2-3): DAMVIQNPRYQVTQFGKPVTLSCSQTLNHNVMYWYQQKSSQAPKLLFHYYDKDFNNEADTPDNFQSRRPNTSFCFLDIRSPGLGDTAMYLCATSSRLHGGTDTQYFGPGTRLTVL.

This clonotype was seen more than once but under ten times. CDR3 amino acids: CASSGTLAGGYNEQFF. CDR3 in DNA: TGTGCCAGCAGCGGCACCCTAGCGGGGGGGTACAATGAGCAGTTCTTC. V and J are TRBV9 and TRBJ2-1; TRBD2 matches 12 bases. CDR3 size: 16 residues. The V gene's germline CDR1 is SGDLS and CDR2 YYNGEE. Losses at the gene ends were 3 bases for V and 4 bases for J; bases not matched to a gene: 5.

This clonotype came up a few times. The chain recombines TRBV11-2 with TRBJ1-4; a possible D gene is TRBD1 (6 bases). The CDR3 covers 18 residues. The V gene lost 7 bases and the J gene lost 6 bases, with 27 bases spanning the gap. Germline V gene sequence: CDR1 SGHAT, CDR2 FQNNGV. CDR3 region: CASTLESPGTLGDEKLFF. The DNA of the CDR3 is TGTGCCAGCACCTTGGAAAGTCCCGGGACATTGGGGGATGAAAAACTGTTTTTT.

Only a few counts were recorded for this clonotype. The V and J genes are TRBV27 and TRBJ2-7, with TRBD1 as a possible D gene (5 bases). V was clipped by 2 bases and J by 4 bases, with 9 bases between them. Germline CDR1 MNHEY, CDR2 SMNVEV (reference sequence). The CDR3 has 13 residues. CDR3 nucleotides: TGTGCCAGCAGTTTAGCAGACAGATACGAGCAGTACTTC. Translating it yields CASSLADRYEQYF.

J is TRBJ1-2 and V is TRBV6-1; D not resolved. The CDR3 runs to 12 residues. Trimming took 1 base from V and 8 from J, leaving 8 bases between them. Germline loops: CDR1 MNHNS, CDR2 SASEGT. CDR3 bases: TGTGCCAGCAGTGAAGTAAGGTTAGGCTACACCTTC. Residues: CASSEVRLGYTF.

V gene TRBV6-8 combines with J gene TRBJ2-7; D is possibly TRBD1 or TRBD2 (5 bases each). V was trimmed by 8 bases and J by 2 bases, leaving 13 bases between them. CDR1 is MNHGY and CDR2 is SAAAGT in the germline V gene. This CDR3 is 13 amino acids long. In DNA, the CDR3 is TGTGCCAGCCCCTCAGAGGGGCCCTACGAGCAGTACTTC. Residues: CASPSEGPYEQYF.

In DNA, the CDR3 is TGTGCCAGCAGACCATCTCGCAATCAGCCCCAGCATTTT. Its translation: CASRPSRNQPQHF. This chain joins TRBV6-5 and TRBJ1-5; D is ambiguous. V gave up 6 bases and J gave up 2 bases, with 8 bases separating them. The CDR3 is made up of 13 amino acids. Germline CDR1 MNHEY, CDR2 SVGAGI.

This rearrangement joins TRBV2 to TRBJ2-3; TRBD2 agrees at 8 bases. The CDR3 has 17 residues. CDR1 SNHLY and CDR2 FYNNEI come from the germline V gene. J gave up 6 bases and V 1 base, and 12 bases lay outside the gene matches. The CDR3 region is CASSEGGGTIRGDTQYF. The CDR3 region has the DNA TGTGCCAGCAGTGAAGGCGGGGGGACAATCAGGGGCGATACGCAGTATTTT.

This clonotype was picked up a small number of times. DNA for the CDR3: TGTGCCAGCAGCGTAGTTGGCGGGGAAGAGACCCAGTACTTC. Its translation is CASSVVGGEETQYF. This sequence joins TRBV9 and TRBJ2-5, with D tentatively TRBD2 (6 bases). Germline V gene data show CDR1 as SGDLS and CDR2 as YYNGEE. The CDR3 loop spans 14 amino acids. Trimming took off 0 bases at V and 3 bases at J, with 9 bases between the two ends.

The chain has TRBV28 and TRBJ1-3; tentatively, D is TRBD1 (5 bases). V lost 6 bases to trimming and J lost 0 bases, with 12 bases between them. This CDR3 is 15 amino acids long. Per germline, CDR1 MDHEN and CDR2 SYDVKM. CDR3 nucleotides: TGTGCCAGCAGACTAGACAGCTCCTCTGGAAACACCATATATTTT. Translation: CASRLDSSSGNTIYF.

This clonotype was seen a few times. The CDR3 nucleotides are TGTGCCACCAGCAGAGATCGGGGGGGCGACTACAATGAGCAGTTCTTC. Residues: CATSRDRGGDYNEQFF. The V and J genes are TRBV15 and TRBJ2-1; TRBD2 matches 8 bases. The CDR3 totals 16 residues. V shed 0 bases and J 3 bases; nucleotides not matched to a gene: 4. Germline V gene lookup returns CDR1 LNHNV and CDR2 YYDKDF (reference sequence).

The chain has TRBV3-1 and TRBJ2-5; D call uncertain. V lost 4 bases, J lost 4 bases, and 16 bases lay in between. Germline values: CDR1 LGHDT, CDR2 YNNKEL (reference sequence). The CDR3 is 15 residues long. The CDR3 nucleotides read TGTGCCAGCAGCCCAGGACCATCCTGGGCAGAGACCCAGTACTTC. It encodes CASSPGPSWAETQYF.

The chain recombines TRBV3-1 with TRBJ2-5, with D possibly called TRBD1 or TRBD2 (5 bases each). The J call may be mistaken, given a closer DNA end match to TRBJ2-7. Germline loops: CDR1 LGHDT, CDR2 YNNKEL (reference sequence). The CDR3 runs 15 residues. The CDR3 nucleotides read TGTGCCAGCAGCCAAGGACCGGGACCACCCTACGAGCAGTACTTC. This sequence encodes CASSQGPGPPYEQYF.

The CDR3 bases are TGTGCCAGCAGTGATAACCGGGGTGGTACCTCCTACGAGCAGTACTTC. Its protein is CASSDNRGGTSYEQYF. This chain joins TRBV6-2 or TRBV6-3 and TRBJ2-7, with TRBD2 as a possible D gene (5 bases). CDR3 length: 16 residues. The V end lost 5 bases, the J end lost 0 bases, and 17 bases lay between the germline ends. Germline V lookup: CDR1 MNHEY, CDR2 SVGEGT.

CDR3 protein: CASSPWQGTNEKLFF. CDR3 in DNA: TGCGCCAGCAGCCCTTGGCAGGGGACTAATGAAAAACTGTTTTTT. V is TRBV5-1 and J is TRBJ1-4; tentative D call: TRBD1 (6 bases). There are 15 residues in the CDR3. CDR1 and CDR2 (germline): SGHRS, YFSETQ. Trimming pared 4 bases from V and 2 bases from J, leaving 12 bases between.

The chain carries TRBV12-3 or TRBV12-4 and TRBJ1-4; D is undetermined. V lost 7 bases and J lost 0, with 12 bases in between. The CDR3 totals 15 residues. CDR3 DNA: TGTGCCAGCACCGTTTTCGGGCCAACTAATGAAAAACTGTTTTTT. The encoded protein is CASTVFGPTNEKLFF.

As concerns this clonotype: An end of the junction differs from the germline gene, which may be a read error. Written as DNA, the CDR3 is TGCGCCAGCGGCCAAGAGGGCAGGGTGGACACAGATACGCAGTATTTT. Translation gives CASGQEGRVDTDTQYF. The rearrangement uses TRBV4-1 and TRBJ2-3; tentatively, D is TRBD1 or TRBD2 (5 bases each). The CDR3 sequence is 16 residues long. In germline, CDR1 is MGHRA, CDR2 YSYEKL.

This clonotype was observed a handful of times. A much larger clone lies a single base off, so this may be a read error. The chain has TRBV4-1 and TRBJ2-1; the D gene is possibly TRBD2 (6 bases). The V gene's germline CDR1 is MGHRA and CDR2 YSYEKL. The CDR3 is 15 residues long. Trimming took 0 bases from V and 1 from J, leaving 7 bases between them. This CDR3 is CASSQEGRSYNEQFF. The CDR3 DNA reads as TGCGCCAGCAGCCAAGAGGGGAGGTCCTACAATGAGCAGTTCTTC.

The rearrangement uses TRBV12-3 or TRBV12-4 and TRBJ1-4; D remains unclear. Trimming pared 6 bases from V and 9 bases from J, leaving 17 bases between. This CDR3 spans 14 amino acids. The CDR3 here is CASSPAGVGKKLFF. In nucleotides, the CDR3 is TGTGCCAGCAGCCCCGCGGGCGTTGGTAAAAAACTGTTTTTT.

This clonotype was found many times. The chain carries TRBV6-4 and TRBJ2-3; D could derive from TRBD1 or TRBD2 (6 bases each). CDR3 length: 14 residues. Per germline, CDR1 MRHNA and CDR2 SNTAGT. The germline V and J ends were trimmed by 2 bases and 4 bases, with 10 bases remaining between them. The CDR3 region has the DNA TGTGCCAGCAGTGACGGGGGGCCGGCAGATACGCAGTATTTT. Protein: CASSDGGPADTQYF.

This clonotype came up a few times. J is TRBJ1-1 and V is TRBV12-3 or TRBV12-4; D is unresolved. Deletions cut 5 bases from V and 6 bases from J, with 13 bases between. The CDR3 totals 13 residues. In DNA, the CDR3 is TGTGCCAGCAGTCCGGGCTTCGGGGCTGAAGCTTTCTTT. This codes for CASSPGFGAEAFF.